The clone carrying this T cell receptor beta chain was seen only a few times. The antigen remains unidentified. The sample comes from a study of T-cell memory formation after mild COVID-19. TCRdb passed the 5' RACE reads through MiXCR, listing each CDR3 protein once. The table has hundreds of thousands of distinct CDR3 sequences, around 15% seen once. Germline-derived CDR1 and CDR2 are SQVTM and ANQGSEA. V gave up 6 bases and J gave up 0 bases, with 21 bases separating them. The CDR3 is 17 amino acids. Overall study results and limits: CD4/CD8 balance characterized clones contracting day 15 to 85, and CD4+ skew characterized later expanders.

The receptor was derived from an adult woman who had mild COVID-19 (a few samples of this study predate the infection). Cell type and time point are not known. Material for sequencing was PBMCs or a T cell subset sorted from them (not recorded which). The chain uses TRBV29-1 and TRBJ2-1, with D possibly being TRBD2 (6 bases). The CDR3 nucleotides are TGCAGCGTGGAGTGGGCGGGGTACGTTAGCTCCTACAATGAGCAGTTCTTC. It translates to CSVEWAGYVSSYNEQFF.